What follows describes a single T cell receptor (beta chain). Its antigen is unknown. Base qualities were left out, and no much larger clone turns up one base away. The V end loses 7 bases and the J end loses 5 bases, and a stretch of 21 bases separates them. As encoded in the germline V gene, CDR1 is SGHVS while CDR2 is FNYEAQ. The CDR3 runs 15 amino acids, cysteine and phenylalanine included. The only DNA kept is the CDR3, 45 bases in frame from the first base. This entry comes from a study of OX40 agonist ivuxolimab in advanced cancers. Turning to the overall study: Ivuxolimab was an agonistic, fully human IgG2 monoclonal antibody directed against OX40 (CD134), a costimulatory receptor. The paper describes the monotherapy dose-escalation part (N of about 52 patients) of the phase I trial of ivuxolimab. Partial responses occurred in three dose-escalation patients: two with cutaneous melanoma and one with hepatocellular carcinoma. In the dose-escalation cohort, 70% to 85% of patients were male, and the mean age was around 60 years, with a range of 23 to 79. Intravenous ivuxolimab was administered to patients every 2 weeks at six dose levels: 0.01, 0.1, 0.3, 1.5, 3 and 10 mg/kg. Peripheral TCRbeta sequencing was intended to test whether TCR sequence diversity was altered and clonal T-cell expansion was caused by ivuxolimab. Prior anti-PD-1, anti-PD-L1 or anti-CTLA-4 therapy was permitted, and approximately 40% of dose-escalation patients had received checkpoint inhibitors. Of the approximately 50 dose-escalation patients, hepatocellular carcinoma was present in around 19, melanoma in around 15, renal cell carcinoma in 9 and head and neck cancer in 9. Here is what the overall study found, with its caveats: Low levels of normalized T-cell clonal expansion were also seen in some patients who did not respond. On average, CD8+ T cells showed more expanded clones than CD4+ T cells after ivuxolimab. In the 0.1-3.0 mg/kg groups, partial responders were among the patients with the lowest normalized peripheral clonal expansion, particularly in CD8+ T cells. At doses from 0.1 to 3.0 mg/kg, clonal expansion was seen in both CD4+ and CD8+ blood T cells between baseline and week 6. The antigen specificity of the peripheral T cells that underwent clonal expansion was not determined.

To sequence the TCRbeta CDR3 region, genomic DNA was isolated from the sorted cells. The immunoSEQ Assay was used for sequencing of TCRbeta CDR3 regions. Imported from immuneACCESS, the table was reduced by TCRdb to in-frame sequences with V and J called. These copies leave out some clones; in studies compared against another copy, an unresolved V gene accounts for under half, and the cause of the remainder is not known. This sample comprises some 60,000 clones, approximately 86% of them detected only once. The ten largest clones capture roughly 15% of the sample. The trial excluded patients who had a history of autoimmune disease or were on systemic immunosuppression. Peripheral blood for TCR sequencing was drawn from every dose cohort at baseline, at cycle 4 day 1 and at cycle 7 day 1. Samples came from an open-label, multicenter, first-in-human phase I dose-escalation trial of ivuxolimab. The trial enrolled adults with locally advanced or metastatic head and neck squamous cell, hepatocellular, melanoma or renal cell carcinoma. Before TCR sequencing, CD4+ T cells and CD8+ T cells from peripheral blood were sorted into separate populations.

The receptor chain draws on TRBV7-6 and TRBJ2-7, with the D gene uncertain. The source is an adult with an advanced solid tumor such as melanoma, head and neck, liver or kidney cancer. The sequencing used CD4+ or CD8+ T cells sorted from blood, collected in a trial of the OX40 agonist ivuxolimab. The base sequence is TGTGCCAGCAAACCGGGCCCTTGGGGATCTAACGAGCAGTACTTC. This gives the protein CASKPGPWGSNEQYF.